This T cell receptor beta chain is drawn from a study of cytomegalovirus exposure and HLA in healthy donors. Study overall: Sequencing of 150 million to 200 million T cells in an earlier analysis found 120 million or so unique TCR beta sequences. Study findings and constraints: A later analysis linked some 17,000 TCR beta sequences to HLA alleles at 0.05 false discovery rate. DRB1 showed the most TCR associations and HLA-C the fewest in a later analysis, as rates varied by HLA locus.

PCR amplification relied on 60 Vbeta primers (plus 13 Jbeta primers). Per the original data handling: The authors later counted around 80 million unique TCR beta chains, some 11 million of them shared. Measured with immunoSEQ multiplex PCR; TCRdb has only the in-frame clones, and not every one. The D gene and trimming were derived from the DNA, and the V and J assignments and clone size from that table. The table includes 210,000 or so clones, roughly 79% detected once. Germline V gene sequence: CDR1 SEHNR, CDR2 FQNEAQ (reference sequence). CDR3 length: 16 residues. Germline trimming cut 1 base from V and 1 base from J; bases unmatched to any gene: 6. This clone was counted a single time. Its specificity is unknown.

The clonotype originates from a woman aged 40-49 years in good health and CMV-seronegative. The chain carries TRBV7-9 and TRBJ2-5; TRBD2 matches at 7 bases. The sample was PBMCs. The CDR3: CASSLGGEGIQETQYF. The CDR3, as DNA: TGTGCCAGCAGCTTAGGAGGGGAGGGAATCCAAGAGACCCAGTACTTC.